What follows are 2 T cell receptor beta chains derived from one specimen sequenced in a study of T cell responses to AZD1222 COVID-19 vaccine. Clones were sequenced by immunoSEQ multiplex PCR, and TCRdb holds only the in-frame ones, with some missing. The sample lists some 120,000 clones, 90% occurring once. This sample comprised peripheral blood, obtained on day 0 of AZD1222 vaccination. These receptors were collected from an adult in good health.

V usage is TRBV28 and J usage is TRBJ2-1; TRBD2 agrees at 10 bases. The CDR3 length is 17 residues. J was trimmed by 9 bases and V by 2 bases; bases with no gene match: 13. CDR1 MDHEN and CDR2 SYDVKM come from the germline V gene. The CDR3 sequence: CASSLQVAGGRGGEQFF. The CDR3 nucleotides read TGTGCCAGCAGTTTACAGGTAGCGGGAGGCCGGGGGGGTGAGCAGTTCTTC.

The V and J genes are TRBV28 and TRBJ2-3; 9 bases are a match to TRBD1. CDR1 and CDR2 from the germline V gene are MDHEN and SYDVKM. V lost 5 bases, J lost 1 base, and 10 bases stayed unmatched. There are 17 residues in the CDR3. For the CDR3, the DNA is TGTGCCAGCAGTCCGTACACAGGGGGCGTCGGCACAGATACGCAGTATTTT. Translated, it gives CASSPYTGGVGTDTQYF. The full variable domain, its missing parts supplied by reference TRBV28 and TRBJ2-3, is DVKVTQSSRYLVKRTGEKVFLECVQDMDHENMFWYRQDPGLGLRLIYFSYDVKMKEKGDIPEGYSVSREKKERFSLILESASTNQTSMYLCASSPYTGGVGTDTQYFGPGTRLTVL.